Reported below is one T cell receptor (beta chain). This CDR3 has 14 amino acids. CDR1 is SNHLY and CDR2 is FYNNEI in the germline V gene. V lost 6 bases, J lost 2 bases, and 14 bases lay in between. Original processing methods: Cell counts per sample came from amplifying reference gene primers. TCRdb's table, derived via immunoSEQ multiplex PCR, lists solely in-frame clones and lacks some. V, J and clone size are those of that table, while D and trimming were read from the DNA. This sample has 100,000 to 130,000 clones; 88% occur once, and the top ten carry 5.5% to 8%. This specimen belongs to a study of blood T cell repertoires in COVID-19. Study details: The study drew acute and convalescent COVID-19 samples from the United States, Italy and Spain. PBMCs, B-cell-depleted T cells, or T cells provided the cDNA or gDNA that made up the material.

The TCR was taken from a man aged 45-60 years with active or convalescent COVID-19. The chain couples TRBV2 to TRBJ2-7; possible D gene TRBD2, 5 bases. The sequencing input was peripheral blood. The CDR3 loop reads CASRRSGLTYEQYF. The CDR3, as DNA: TGTGCCAGCAGACGATCAGGACTGACCTACGAGCAGTACTTC.